This T cell receptor beta chain derives from a study of T cell responses to AZD1222 COVID-19 vaccine. Overall study: Second-dose timings of about 4 or about 12 weeks were pooled.

With regard to this clone: The antigen is not known.

V lost 4 bases and J 1 base, leaving 13 bases between the germline ends. This CDR3 region has 15 residues. The germline V gene encodes CDR1 MDHEN and CDR2 SYDVKM. Study-wide results and limits: Without day 14 samples, only post-peak T cell repertoires were studied. Spike-spanning, vaccine-associated CD4 TCRs were dominant at 160-218 and 743-854.

This table comes from immunoSEQ multiplex PCR, and its TCRdb copy is limited to in-frame clones, with some not included. The sample records about 130,000 clones, over 90% being singletons. This sequence originates from an adult in good health. Sequencing was performed on peripheral blood, taken on day 0 of AZD1222 vaccination. V is TRBV28 and J is TRBJ1-1, with D unclear. CDR3 DNA sequence: TGTGCCAGCAGTTATGACGAGGGCTGGAACACTGAAGCTTTCTTT. Protein product: CASSYDEGWNTEAFF.